This T cell receptor (beta chain) was recorded in a study of T cell responses to AZD1222 COVID-19 vaccine. As to this clone: What it recognizes is unknown.

Germline assignment: CDR1 MNHEY and CDR2 SMNVEV (reference sequence). Trimming took off 4 bases at V and 3 bases at J, with 12 bases between the two ends. CDR3 length: 14 amino acids. Points from the study as a whole: CD4 TCRs associated with vaccination spanned spike, dominating at 160-218 and 743-854. Vaccination with two AZD1222 doses was followed by a rise in Spike-specific TCR breadth and depth. Per reports, nearly half of all spike-specific TCRs target regions that are unmutated in variants. Of the AZD1222 recipients, only 5 or 6 were seropositive at baseline.

Method: immunoSEQ multiplex PCR; TCRdb's copy keeps in-frame clones and lacks some. Of 130,000 to 150,000 clones detected, more than 70% appear once; the ten largest clones hold about 14%. The chain carries TRBV27 and TRBJ1-2; D perhaps matches TRBD1 (5 bases). Material: peripheral blood, obtained on day 0 of AZD1222 vaccination. The clonotype was recovered from an adult in good health. CDR3 coding DNA: TGTGCCAGCAGTTCCCACCAGGGAGACTATGGCTACACCTTC. Residues: CASSSHQGDYGYTF.